This passage covers 3 T cell receptor beta chains from one sample sequenced in a study of T cell responses to AZD1222 COVID-19 vaccine. TCRdb's copy holds only in-frame clones and misses some; the assay was immunoSEQ multiplex PCR. The data contain more than 100,000 clones, 75% to 85% of them seen just once; the ten biggest clones take up approximately 8%. The sequencing used peripheral blood, collected 28 days after the second dose of the MenACWY control vaccine. The receptor set was obtained from an adult who received the MenACWY meningococcal vaccine as a control.

The chain carries TRBV27 and TRBJ2-3; possibly TRBD2 for D (5 bases). Germline loops: CDR1 MNHEY, CDR2 SMNVEV (reference sequence). The ends were cut back, 7 bases at V and 1 base at J, with 15 bases in the middle. This CDR3 region has 15 residues. The CDR3, as DNA: TGTGCCAGCAATGGACGGAGCGGACGCACAGATACGCAGTATTTT. Translated, it gives CASNGRSGRTDTQYF.

This rearrangement joins TRBV27 to TRBJ2-1, with 11 bases fitting TRBD2. The J segment lost 7 bases and the V segment lost 2 bases, leaving 10 bases of the junction unmatched. Per germline, CDR1 MNHEY and CDR2 SMNVEV (reference sequence). The CDR3 covers 17 residues. For the CDR3, the DNA is TGTGCCAGCAGTTTAGTATTAGGGACTAGCGGTTCAAATGAGCAGTTCTTC. This translates into CASSLVLGTSGSNEQFF.

This chain connects TRBV5-5 to TRBJ1-2; the D is unclear. V lost 1 base to trimming and J lost 0 bases, with 19 bases between them. CDR1 and CDR2 (germline): SGHKS, YYEKEE (reference sequence). The CDR3 spans 18 residues. The CDR3 DNA sequence: TGTGCCAGCAGCTTGTCGGGAAACTCACGCCAGTCTAACTATGGCTACACCTTC. Translated, it gives CASSLSGNSRQSNYGYTF.